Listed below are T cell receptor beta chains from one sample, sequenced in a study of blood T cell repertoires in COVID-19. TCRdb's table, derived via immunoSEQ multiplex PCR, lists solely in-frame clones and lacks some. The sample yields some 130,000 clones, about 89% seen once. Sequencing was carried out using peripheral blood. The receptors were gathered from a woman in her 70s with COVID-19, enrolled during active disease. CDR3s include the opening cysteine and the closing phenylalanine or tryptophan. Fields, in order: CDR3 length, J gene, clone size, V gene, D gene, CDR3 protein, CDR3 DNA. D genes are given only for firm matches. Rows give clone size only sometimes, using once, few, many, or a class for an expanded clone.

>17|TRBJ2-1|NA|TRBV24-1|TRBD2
CATSDSERGGTFVRQFF
TGTGCCACCAGTGATTCTGAGCGGGGGGGGACTTTTGTCCGGCAGTTCTTC
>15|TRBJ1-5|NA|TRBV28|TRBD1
CASSRDRGLYQPQHF
TGTGCCAGCAGCCGGGACAGGGGGCTTTATCAGCCCCAGCATTTT
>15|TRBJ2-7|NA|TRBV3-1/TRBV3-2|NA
CASTPNLGASYEQYF
TGTGCCAGCACCCCGAATCTGGGAGCTTCCTACGAGCAGTACTTC
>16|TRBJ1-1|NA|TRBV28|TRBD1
CASSFRGDSVNTEAFF
TGTGCCAGCAGTTTTAGGGGGGACAGCGTGAACACTGAAGCTTTCTTT
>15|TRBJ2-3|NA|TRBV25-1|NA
CASSAPTTSTDTQYF
TGTGCCAGCAGTGCCCCTACCACTAGCACAGATACGCAGTATTTT
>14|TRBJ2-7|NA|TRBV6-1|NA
CASSEFSVEYEQYF
TGTGCCAGCAGTGAATTTTCCGTGGAGTACGAGCAGTACTTC
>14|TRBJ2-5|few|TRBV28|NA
CASSVKRGGETQYF
TGTGCCAGCAGTGTCAAAAGGGGGGGAGAGACCCAGTACTTC
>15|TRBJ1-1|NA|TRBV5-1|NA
CASSLGPRGDTEAFF
TGCGCCAGCAGCTTGGGACCCCGGGGGGACACTGAAGCTTTCTTT
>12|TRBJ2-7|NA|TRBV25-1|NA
CASSDVSYEQYF
TGTGCCAGCAGTGACGTCTCCTACGAGCAGTACTTC
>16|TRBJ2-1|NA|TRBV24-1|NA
CATSDSQGMKYNEQFF
TGTGCCACCAGTGATTCACAGGGTATGAAATACAATGAGCAGTTCTTC
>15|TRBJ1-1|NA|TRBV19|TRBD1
CASSIPDRVNTEAFF
TGTGCCAGTAGTATCCCGGACAGGGTCAACACTGAAGCTTTCTTT
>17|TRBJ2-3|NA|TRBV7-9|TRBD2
CASSSGLAGFTTDTQYF
TGTGCCAGCAGCTCGGGACTAGCGGGGTTCACCACAGATACGCAGTATTTT
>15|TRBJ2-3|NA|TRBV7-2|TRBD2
CASSLRSGGSDTQYF
TGTGCCAGCAGCTTAAGGAGCGGGGGGTCAGATACGCAGTATTTT
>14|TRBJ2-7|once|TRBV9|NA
CASSGTGQFAEQYF
TGTGCCAGCAGCGGAACGGGACAATTCGCCGAGCAGTACTTC
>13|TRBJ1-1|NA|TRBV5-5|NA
CASSLGAHTEAFF
TGTGCCAGCAGCTTGGGGGCTCACACTGAAGCTTTCTTT
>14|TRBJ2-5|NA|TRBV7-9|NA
CASSVSPGEETQYF
TGTGCCAGCAGCGTTAGCCCGGGTGAAGAGACCCAGTACTTC